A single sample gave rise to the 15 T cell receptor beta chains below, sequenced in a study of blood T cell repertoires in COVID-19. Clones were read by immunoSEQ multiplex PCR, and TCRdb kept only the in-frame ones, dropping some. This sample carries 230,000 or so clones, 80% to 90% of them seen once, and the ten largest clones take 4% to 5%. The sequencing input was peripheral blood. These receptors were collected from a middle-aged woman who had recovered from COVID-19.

DNA of the CDR3: TGTGCCAGCAGCCAAGATGGGACTAGCGGGGGGAATGCGGGCACAGATACGCAGTATTTT. Its translation: CASSQDGTSGGNAGTDTQYF. The chain uses TRBV3-1 (or the pseudogene TRBV3-2) and TRBJ2-3; 15 bases map to TRBD2. Trimming cost V 0 bases and J 1 base; bases outside gene matches: 8. This CDR3 spans 20 amino acids. CDR1 LGHDT and CDR2 YNNKEL come from the germline V gene (reference sequence).

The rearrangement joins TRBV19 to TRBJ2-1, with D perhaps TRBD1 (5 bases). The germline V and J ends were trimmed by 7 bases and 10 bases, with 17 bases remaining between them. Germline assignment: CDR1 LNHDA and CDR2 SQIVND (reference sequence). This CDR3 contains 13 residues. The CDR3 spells CASTHLPDTEQFF. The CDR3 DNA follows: TGTGCCAGTACCCACCTCCCGGACACGGAGCAGTTCTTC.

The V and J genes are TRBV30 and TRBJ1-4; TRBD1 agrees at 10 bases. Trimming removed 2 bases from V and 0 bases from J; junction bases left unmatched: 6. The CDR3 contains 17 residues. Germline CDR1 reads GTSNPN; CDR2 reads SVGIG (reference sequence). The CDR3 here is CAWSLGGQGTTNEKLFF. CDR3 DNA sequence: TGTGCCTGGAGTCTAGGGGGACAGGGGACAACTAATGAAAAACTGTTTTTT.

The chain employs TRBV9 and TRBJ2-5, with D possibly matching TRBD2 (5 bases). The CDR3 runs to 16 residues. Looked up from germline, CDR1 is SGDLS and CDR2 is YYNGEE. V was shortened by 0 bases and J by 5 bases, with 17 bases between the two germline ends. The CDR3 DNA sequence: TGTGCCAGCAGCGTAGTAGGGTTCGATCCGGGGGAGACCCAGTACTTC. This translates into CASSVVGFDPGETQYF.

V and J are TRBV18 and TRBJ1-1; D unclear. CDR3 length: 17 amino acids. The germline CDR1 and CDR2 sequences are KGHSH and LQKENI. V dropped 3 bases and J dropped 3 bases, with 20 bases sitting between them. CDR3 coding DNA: TGTGCCAGCTCACCTTCTCCTCTGGGCGGGTGGGACACTGAAGCTTTCTTT. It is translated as CASSPSPLGGWDTEAFF.

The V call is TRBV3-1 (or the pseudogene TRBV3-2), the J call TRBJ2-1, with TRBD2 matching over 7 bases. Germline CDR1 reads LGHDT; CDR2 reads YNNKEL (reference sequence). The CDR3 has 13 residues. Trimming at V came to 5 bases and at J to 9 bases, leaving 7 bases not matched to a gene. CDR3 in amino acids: CASSFREGSEQFF. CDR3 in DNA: TGTGCCAGCAGCTTTAGGGAGGGAAGTGAGCAGTTCTTC.

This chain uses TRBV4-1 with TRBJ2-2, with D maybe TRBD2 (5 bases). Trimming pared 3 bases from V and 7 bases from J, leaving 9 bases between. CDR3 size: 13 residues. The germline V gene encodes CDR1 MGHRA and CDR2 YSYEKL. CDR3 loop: CASSQIGIGELFF. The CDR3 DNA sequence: TGCGCCAGCAGCCAGATCGGGATCGGGGAGCTGTTTTTT.

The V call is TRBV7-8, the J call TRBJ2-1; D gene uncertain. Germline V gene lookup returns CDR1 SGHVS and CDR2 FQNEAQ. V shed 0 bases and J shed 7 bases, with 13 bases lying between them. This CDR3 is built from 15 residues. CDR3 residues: CASSLAKTQINEQFF. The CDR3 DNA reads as TGTGCCAGCAGCTTAGCGAAGACACAGATTAATGAGCAGTTCTTC.

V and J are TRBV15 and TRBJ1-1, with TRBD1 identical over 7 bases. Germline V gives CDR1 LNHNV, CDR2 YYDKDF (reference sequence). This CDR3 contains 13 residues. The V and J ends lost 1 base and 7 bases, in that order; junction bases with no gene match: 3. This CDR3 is CATSRGDSIEAFF. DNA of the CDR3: TGTGCCACCAGCAGAGGGGACAGTATTGAAGCTTTCTTT. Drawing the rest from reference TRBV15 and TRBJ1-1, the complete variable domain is DAMVIQNPRYQVTQFGKPVTLSCSQTLNHNVMYWYQQKSSQAPKLLFHYYDKDFNNEADTPDNFQSRRPNTSFCFLDIRSPGLGDTAMYLCATSRGDSIEAFFGQGTRLTVV.

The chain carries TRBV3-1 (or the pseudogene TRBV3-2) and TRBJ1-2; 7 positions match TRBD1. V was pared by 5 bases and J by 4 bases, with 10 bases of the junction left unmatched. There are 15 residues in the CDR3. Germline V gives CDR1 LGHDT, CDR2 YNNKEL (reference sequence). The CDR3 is CASSYPGGAGYGYTF. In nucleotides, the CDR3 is TGTGCCAGCAGCTACCCAGGGGGTGCCGGCTATGGCTACACCTTC.

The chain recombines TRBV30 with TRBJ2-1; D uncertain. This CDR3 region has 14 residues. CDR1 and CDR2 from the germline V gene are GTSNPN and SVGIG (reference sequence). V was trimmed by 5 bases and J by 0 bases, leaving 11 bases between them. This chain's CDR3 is CAWSDPSSYNEQFF. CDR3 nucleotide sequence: TGTGCCTGGTCCGACCCTAGCTCCTACAATGAGCAGTTCTTC.

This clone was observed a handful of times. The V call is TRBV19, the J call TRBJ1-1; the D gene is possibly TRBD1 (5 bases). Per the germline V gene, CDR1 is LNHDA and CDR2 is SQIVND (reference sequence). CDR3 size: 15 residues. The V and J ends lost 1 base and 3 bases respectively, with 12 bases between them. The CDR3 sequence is CASSIVGRVDTEAFF. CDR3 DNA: TGTGCCAGTAGTATAGTTGGCAGGGTCGACACTGAAGCTTTCTTT.

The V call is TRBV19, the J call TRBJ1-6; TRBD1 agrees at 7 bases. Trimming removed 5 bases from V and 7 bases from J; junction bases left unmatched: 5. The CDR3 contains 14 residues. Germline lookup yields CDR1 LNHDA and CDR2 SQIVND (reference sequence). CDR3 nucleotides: TGTGCCAGTAGTCCGGGACAGATAAATTCACCCCTCCACTTT. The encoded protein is CASSPGQINSPLHF.

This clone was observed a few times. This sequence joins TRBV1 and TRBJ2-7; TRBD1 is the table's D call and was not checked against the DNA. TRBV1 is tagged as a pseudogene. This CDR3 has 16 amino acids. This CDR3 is CTSSQARRGRSYEQYV. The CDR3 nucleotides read TGCACCAGCAGCCAAGCCCGCAGGGGCAGAAGTTACGAGCAGTACGTC.

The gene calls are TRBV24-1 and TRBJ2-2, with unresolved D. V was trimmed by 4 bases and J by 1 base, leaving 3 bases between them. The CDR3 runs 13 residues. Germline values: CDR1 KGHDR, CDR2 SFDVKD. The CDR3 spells CATSERNTGELFF. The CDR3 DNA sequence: TGTGCCACCAGTGAGCGGAACACCGGGGAGCTGTTTTTT.